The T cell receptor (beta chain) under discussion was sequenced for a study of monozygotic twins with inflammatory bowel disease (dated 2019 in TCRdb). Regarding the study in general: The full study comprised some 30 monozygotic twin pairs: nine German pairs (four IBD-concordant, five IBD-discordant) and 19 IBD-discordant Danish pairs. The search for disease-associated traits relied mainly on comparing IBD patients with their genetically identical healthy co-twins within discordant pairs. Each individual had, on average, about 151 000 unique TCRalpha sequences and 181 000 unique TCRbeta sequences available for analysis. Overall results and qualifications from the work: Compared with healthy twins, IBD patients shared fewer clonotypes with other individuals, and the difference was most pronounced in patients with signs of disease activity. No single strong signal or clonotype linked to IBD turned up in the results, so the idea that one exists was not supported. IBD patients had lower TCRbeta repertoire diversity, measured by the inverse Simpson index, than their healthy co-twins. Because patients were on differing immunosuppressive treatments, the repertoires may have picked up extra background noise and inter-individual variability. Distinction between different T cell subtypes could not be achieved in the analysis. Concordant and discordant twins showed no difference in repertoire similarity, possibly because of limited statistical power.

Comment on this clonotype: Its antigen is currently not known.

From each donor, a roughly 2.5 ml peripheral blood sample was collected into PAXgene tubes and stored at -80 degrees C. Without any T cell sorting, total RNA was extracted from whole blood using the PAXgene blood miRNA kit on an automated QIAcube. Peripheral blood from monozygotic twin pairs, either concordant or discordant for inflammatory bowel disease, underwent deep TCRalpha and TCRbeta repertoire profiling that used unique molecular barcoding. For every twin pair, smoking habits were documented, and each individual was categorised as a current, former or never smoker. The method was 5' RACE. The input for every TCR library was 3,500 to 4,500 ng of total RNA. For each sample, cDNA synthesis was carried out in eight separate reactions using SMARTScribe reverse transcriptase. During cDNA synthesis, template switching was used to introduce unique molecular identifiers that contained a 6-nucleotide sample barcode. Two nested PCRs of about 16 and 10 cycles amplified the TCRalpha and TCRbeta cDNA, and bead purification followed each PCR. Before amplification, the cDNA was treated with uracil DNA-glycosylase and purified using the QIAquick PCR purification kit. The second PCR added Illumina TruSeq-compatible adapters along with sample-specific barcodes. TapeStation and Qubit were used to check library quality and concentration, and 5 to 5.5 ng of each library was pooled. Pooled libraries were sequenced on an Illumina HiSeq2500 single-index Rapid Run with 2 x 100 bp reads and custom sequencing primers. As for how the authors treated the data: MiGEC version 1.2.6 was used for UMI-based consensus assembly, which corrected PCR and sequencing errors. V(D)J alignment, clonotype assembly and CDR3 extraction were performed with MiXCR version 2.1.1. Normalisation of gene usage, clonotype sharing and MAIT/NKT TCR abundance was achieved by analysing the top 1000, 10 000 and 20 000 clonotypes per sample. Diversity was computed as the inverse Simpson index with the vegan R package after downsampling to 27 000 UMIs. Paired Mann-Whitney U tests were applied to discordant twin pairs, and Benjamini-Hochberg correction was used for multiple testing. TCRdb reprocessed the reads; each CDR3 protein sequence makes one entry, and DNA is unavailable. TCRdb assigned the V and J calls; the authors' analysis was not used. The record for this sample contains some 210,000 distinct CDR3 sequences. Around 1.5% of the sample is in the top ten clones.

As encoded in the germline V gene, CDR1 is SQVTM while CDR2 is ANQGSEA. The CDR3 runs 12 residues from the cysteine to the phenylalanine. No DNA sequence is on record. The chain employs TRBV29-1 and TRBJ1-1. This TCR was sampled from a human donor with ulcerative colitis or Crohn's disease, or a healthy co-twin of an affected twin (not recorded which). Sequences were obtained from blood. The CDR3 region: CSAGHRNTEAFF. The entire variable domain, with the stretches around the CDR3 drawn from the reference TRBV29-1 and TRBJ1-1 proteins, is SAVISQKPSRDICQRGTSLTIQCQVDSQVTMMFWYRQQPGQSLTLIATANQGSEATYESGFVIDKFPISRPNLTFSTLTVSNMSPEDSSIYLCSAGHRNTEAFFGQGTRLTVV.